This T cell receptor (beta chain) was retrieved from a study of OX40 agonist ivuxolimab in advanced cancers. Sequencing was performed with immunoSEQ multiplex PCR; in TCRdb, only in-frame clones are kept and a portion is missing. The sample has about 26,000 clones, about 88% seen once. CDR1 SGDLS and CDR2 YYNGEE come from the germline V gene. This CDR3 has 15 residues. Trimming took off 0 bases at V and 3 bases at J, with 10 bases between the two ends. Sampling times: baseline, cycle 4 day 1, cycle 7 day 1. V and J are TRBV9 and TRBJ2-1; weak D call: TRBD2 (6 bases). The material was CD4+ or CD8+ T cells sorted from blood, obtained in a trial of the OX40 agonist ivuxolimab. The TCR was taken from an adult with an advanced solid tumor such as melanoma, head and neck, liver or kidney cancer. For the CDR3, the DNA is TGTGCCAGCAGCGTAGAGGCTAGCGACTACAATGAGCAGTTCTTC. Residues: CASSVEASDYNEQFF.